This TCR beta chain derives from a study of T cell responses to AZD1222 COVID-19 vaccine. The data were produced by immunoSEQ multiplex PCR, yet TCRdb's version contains in-frame clones alone and is incomplete. The sample consists of 100,000 to 150,000 clones, roughly 85% of them appearing once. The source material was peripheral blood, sampled 28 days after the second dose of the MenACWY control vaccine. This clonotype was obtained from an adult who received the MenACWY meningococcal vaccine as a control.

This chain's CDR3 is CASKRTSTDTQYF. Here the CDR3 DNA reads TGTGCCAGCAAGCGGACTAGCACAGATACGCAGTATTTT. The chain has TRBV12-3 or TRBV12-4 and TRBJ2-3, with TRBD2 as a possible D gene (5 bases). There are 13 residues in the CDR3. Deletions cut 7 bases from V and 0 bases from J, with 8 bases between.